The source of this T cell receptor beta chain is a study of Tregs in tolerant kidney transplant recipients. Background on the study: The nonmyeloablative bone marrow transplants came from related graft donors, with transient mixed chimerism.

The germline CDR1 and CDR2 sequences are ENHRY and SYGVKD. The length of the CDR3 is 15 residues. Trimming removed 0 bases at V and 2 bases at J, with 10 bases between. Notes on this clone: The antigen is undetermined.

Regarding the study as a whole: Donor-specific Treg expansion exceeded global Treg expansion in tolerant patients, suggesting antigen drive. Findings come from small patient numbers and require larger validation.

Unstimulated Tregs (CD4+CD25+CD127-) and CD4+CD25- non-Tregs were sorted from PBMCs. Using immunoSEQ multiplex PCR, the repertoire was profiled, and TCRdb retains in-frame clones only, with some absent. The sample shows about 77,000 clones, 98% of them seen only once. The TCR sequence derives from a human donor who received a combined kidney and bone marrow transplant. Sample: CD4+ T cells from blood, taken before the transplant. The chain links TRBV10-3 to TRBJ2-5; D is possibly TRBD1 (6 bases). CDR3 DNA: TGTGCCATCAGTGAGTCTGGGGGCCGACAAGAGACCCAGTACTTC. It translates to CAISESGGRQETQYF.